This T cell receptor beta chain was sequenced during a study of T cells in localized non-small cell lung cancer. Study results and caveats: Elevated blood T cell density was associated with longer overall survival. Within adjacent lung there appeared a median around 60 of the top 100 tumor clones.

Investigators took adjacent lung free of atypia at least 2 cm from the tumor margin. This table comes from immunoSEQ multiplex PCR, and its TCRdb copy is limited to in-frame clones, with some not included. The data hold 2,500 to 3,000 clones, with roughly a third observed a single time. This clone was seen more than once but under ten times. Its antigen is still unknown. The CDR3 contains 15 residues. Germline CDR1 and CDR2: SQVTM and ANQGSEA. Deletions cut 2 bases from V and 0 bases from J, with 11 bases between. The source is a male donor aged 60 or over with stage I squamous cell lung carcinoma. Source: normal lung tissue next to the tumor, taken before any cancer treatment. V gene TRBV29-1 combines with J gene TRBJ2-1, with TRBD1 as a possible D gene (6 bases). The CDR3 region has the DNA TGCAGCGTTGAACCGCCGGACAGCTCCTACAATGAGCAGTTCTTC. This codes for CSVEPPDSSYNEQFF.